The 18 T cell receptor beta chains reported below all come from one sample, sequenced in a study of blood T cell repertoires in COVID-19. Repertoires were generated with immunoSEQ multiplex PCR, while TCRdb's copy carries only in-frame clones and drops some. The profile shows over 200,000 clones, around 86% of them singletons. The sequenced material came from peripheral blood. The receptors derive from a human donor in a cohort sampled during active COVID-19.

The chain joins TRBV27 to TRBJ2-1, with 10 bases identical to TRBD1. The CDR3 consists of 16 residues. The V gene end was trimmed by 0 bases and the J gene end by 6 bases; junction bases not matched to a gene: 5. Germline V CDR1 and CDR2: MNHEY, SMNVEV (reference sequence). The CDR3 loop reads CASSLSPGTGVNEQFF. For the CDR3, the DNA is TGTGCCAGCAGTTTATCTCCCGGGACAGGGGTCAATGAGCAGTTCTTC.

The V and J genes are TRBV6-5 and TRBJ2-3; D not certain. Between the trimmed V and J ends, which lost 2 bases and 4 bases, there was a span of 10 bases. The CDR3 loop spans 14 amino acids. CDR1 is MNHEY, CDR2 SVGAGI, per germline. This chain's CDR3 is CASSYRVPSDTQYF. The DNA for the CDR3 is TGTGCCAGCAGTTACCGCGTGCCTTCAGATACGCAGTATTTT.

The CDR3 DNA is TGTGCCAGCGGGACTAGTCTCTCCTACGAGCAGTACTTC. Its translation: CASGTSLSYEQYF. The V gene is TRBV10-3, the J gene TRBJ2-7; the match to TRBD2 covers 8 bases. CDR3 length: 13 residues. CDR1 and CDR2 (germline): ENHRY, SYGVKD. The ends lost 10 bases at V and 0 bases at J; junction bases unmatched: 5.

The CDR3 DNA reads TGTGCCAGCAGCCAAGATCTCGGCGGGAACTATGGCTACACCTTC. Encoded protein: CASSQDLGGNYGYTF. V and J are TRBV3-1 (or the pseudogene TRBV3-2) and TRBJ1-2, with D unresolved. The V gene lost 0 bases and the J gene lost 2 bases, with 10 bases spanning the gap. The germline CDR1 and CDR2 sequences are LGHDT and YNNKEL (reference sequence). The CDR3 runs 15 residues.

The genes are TRBV28 and TRBJ1-2; perhaps TRBD1 as D (6 bases). The CDR3 spans 13 residues. The germline V gene encodes CDR1 MDHEN and CDR2 SYDVKM. Between the trimmed V and J ends, which lost 3 bases and 5 bases, there was a span of 10 bases. DNA of the CDR3: TGTGCCAGCAGTTTGGGACAATCTTATGGCTACACCTTC. This encodes CASSLGQSYGYTF.

This clone was counted between two and nine times. The chain joins TRBV6-5 to TRBJ1-5; 7 positions agree with TRBD1. CDR3 length: 15 residues. J gave up 6 bases and V 8 bases, and 13 bases lay outside the gene matches. Per the germline V gene, CDR1 is MNHEY and CDR2 is SVGAGI. The CDR3 sequence is CASGVPGTVPQPQHF. The CDR3 coding sequence is TGTGCCAGCGGGGTCCCCGGGACAGTGCCTCAGCCCCAGCATTTT.

The chain has TRBV20-1 and TRBJ2-3; 15 bases agree with TRBD2. Germline CDR1 reads DFQATT; CDR2 reads SNEGSKA (reference sequence). V was pared by 3 bases and J by 8 bases, with 6 bases of the junction left unmatched. This CDR3 has 15 amino acids. For the CDR3, the DNA is TGCAGTGCTAGTGAGGGACTAGCGGGAGGTCGTACGCAGTATTTT. Protein: CSASEGLAGGRTQYF.

The chain employs TRBV30 and TRBJ2-2, with 8 bases lining up with TRBD1. The length of the CDR3 is 14 residues. Trimming cost V 3 bases and J 4 bases; bases outside gene matches: 4. CDR1 GTSNPN and CDR2 SVGIG come from the germline V gene (reference sequence). Written as DNA, the CDR3 is TGTGCCTGGAGCGGACAGGGAAGCACCGGGGAGCTGTTTTTT. Translated, it gives CAWSGQGSTGELFF.

DNA of the CDR3: TGCAGCTTAAGAACAGGGGTGGGGGAGACCCAGTACTTC. Residues: CSLRTGVGETQYF. The rearrangement links TRBV29-1 to TRBJ2-5; TRBD1 matches at 7 bases. This CDR3 region has 13 residues. CDR1 is SQVTM and CDR2 is ANQGSEA in the germline V gene. With 8 bases clipped from V and 5 bases from J, the junction kept 11 bases outside the gene matches.

This rearrangement joins TRBV9 to TRBJ2-3; 7 nucleotides align to TRBD2. The junction had 7 bases not matched to a gene; V was cut back by 0 bases and J by 6 bases. The CDR3 has 15 amino acids. The germline gives CDR1 SGDLS, CDR2 YYNGEE. The CDR3 loop is CASSVAGGSSDTQYF. The CDR3 DNA reads as TGTGCCAGCAGCGTAGCTGGCGGGAGTTCCGATACGCAGTATTTT.

V usage is TRBV9 and J usage is TRBJ2-1; TRBD2 aligns across 8 bases. The CDR3 totals 15 residues. Per the germline V gene, CDR1 is SGDLS and CDR2 is YYNGEE. Trimming took 0 bases from V and 5 from J; bases not matched to a gene: 4. The CDR3 nucleotides are TGTGCCAGCAGCGTAGGGGGTAGCGGGAACAATGAGCAGTTCTTC. This sequence encodes CASSVGGSGNNEQFF.

This clone was seen a few times. The rearrangement links TRBV19 to TRBJ2-7; 9 bases are shared with TRBD1. Germline assignment: CDR1 LNHDA and CDR2 SQIVND (reference sequence). The CDR3 spans 14 residues. Trimming removed 4 bases from V and 2 bases from J; junction bases left unmatched: 3. CDR3 nucleotide sequence: TGTGCCAGTAGTACCGGGACAGGGACCTACGAGCAGTACTTC. This codes for CASSTGTGTYEQYF. Full variable domain (rest looked up from reference TRBV19 and TRBJ2-7): DGGITQSPKYLFRKEGQNVTLSCEQNLNHDAMYWYRQDPGQGLRLIYYSQIVNDFQKGDIAEGYSVSREKKESFPLTVTSAQKNPTAFYLCASSTGTGTYEQYFGPGTRLTVT.

CDR3 coding DNA: TGTGCCAGCAGTTGGCAGGGGGGAGCTTTCTTT. As protein: CASSWQGGAFF. The V and J genes are TRBV6-2 or TRBV6-3 and TRBJ1-1; 7 positions agree with TRBD1. Germline V gene sequence: CDR1 MNHEY, CDR2 SVGEGT. Trimming removed 4 bases from V and 10 bases from J; junction bases left unmatched: 3. The CDR3 totals 11 residues.

The CDR3 region has the DNA TGCGCCAGCAGCCAAGGTTCAGGGGTTGGCGAGCAGTACTTC. Its translation: CASSQGSGVGEQYF. The rearrangement links TRBV4-1 to TRBJ2-7; D may be TRBD1 (6 bases). V was cut by 1 base and J by 6 bases, with 13 bases left in between. This CDR3 is built from 14 residues. CDR1 MGHRA and CDR2 YSYEKL come from the germline V gene.

The chain employs TRBV11-2 and TRBJ2-1; 11 bases map to TRBD2. There are 15 residues in the CDR3. J gave up 9 bases and V 1 base, and 5 bases lay outside the gene matches. The germline CDR1 and CDR2 sequences are SGHAT and FQNNGV. In DNA form, the CDR3 reads TGTGCCAGCAGCTTAGTACTAGCGGGAGTTCCTGAGCAGTTCTTC. Its protein product is CASSLVLAGVPEQFF.

V gene TRBV3-1 (or the pseudogene TRBV3-2) combines with J gene TRBJ2-2; 11 bases agree with TRBD2. The V gene end was trimmed by 0 bases and the J gene end by 5 bases; junction bases not matched to a gene: 5. Germline lookup yields CDR1 LGHDT and CDR2 YNNKEL (reference sequence). This CDR3 contains 17 residues. The CDR3 coding sequence is TGTGCCAGCAGCCAAGATTCACTAGCGGGAGTGACCGGGGAGCTGTTTTTT. Amino acid sequence: CASSQDSLAGVTGELFF.

The V call is TRBV18, the J call TRBJ1-1, with 10 positions matching TRBD1. Germline CDR1 KGHSH, CDR2 LQKENI. The trim removed 3 bases at V and 0 bases at J, leaving 7 bases unmatched. The CDR3 has 17 amino acids. The CDR3 sequence: CASSPSGTGALNTEAFF. The CDR3 bases are TGTGCCAGCTCACCTTCCGGGACAGGGGCCCTGAACACTGAAGCTTTCTTT.

V usage is TRBV7-6 and J usage is TRBJ1-6; D not resolved. The germline CDR1 and CDR2 sequences are SGHVS and FNYEAQ. Between the trimmed V and J ends, which lost 1 base and 9 bases, there was a span of 7 bases. The CDR3 covers 13 residues. The CDR3 DNA reads as TGTGCCAGCAGCTTAGAACAGACTTCACCCCTCCACTTT. Translated: CASSLEQTSPLHF.